A selection of T cell receptor beta chains follows, all from one sample in a study of blood T cells in healthy people across ages. In TCRdb, the 5' RACE reads were re-called with MiXCR into one record per CDR3 protein. The table records some 920,000 distinct CDR3 sequences, 51% of them present only once. The sequenced sample was blood. The receptors derive from a woman aged 60 to 75 in good health. CDR3s include the opening cysteine and the closing phenylalanine or tryptophan. The D gene is left open where the match is weak. The size of a clone is reported for some rows only, either as once, few or many, or as a class for expanded clones.

clone_size: .
d_call: .
j_call: TRBJ1-5
v_call: TRBV12-3/TRBV12-4
cdr3_nt: TGTGCCAGCAGGCCTGACAGCAATCAGCCCCAGCATTTT
cdr3_aa: CASRPDSNQPQHF

clone_size: .
d_call: .
j_call: TRBJ2-3
v_call: TRBV6-5
cdr3_nt: TGTGCCAGCAGTCACTCAGTGGCGGGCACAGATACGCAGTATTTT
cdr3_aa: CASSHSVAGTDTQYF

clone_size: .
d_call: .
j_call: TRBJ2-5
v_call: TRBV7-2
cdr3_nt: TGTGCCAGCAGCTTAGTCGGTGGCCTAGCCTCCGGGGGGACCCAGTACTTC
cdr3_aa: CASSLVGGLASGGTQYF

clone_size: .
d_call: .
j_call: TRBJ2-6
v_call: TRBV29-1
cdr3_nt: TGCAGCGTAGGACACCAAAATCCCTCTGGGGCCAACGTCCTGACTTTC
cdr3_aa: CSVGHQNPSGANVLTF

clone_size: .
d_call: .
j_call: TRBJ2-7
v_call: TRBV25-1
cdr3_nt: TGTGCCAGCAGTGGATTGGGACTCTTCGAGCAGTACTTC
cdr3_aa: CASSGLGLFEQYF

clone_size: .
d_call: .
j_call: TRBJ1-2
v_call: TRBV4-1
cdr3_nt: TGCGCCAGCAGCCAATTACCGCTTAACTATGGCTACACCTTC
cdr3_aa: CASSQLPLNYGYTF

clone_size: .
d_call: .
j_call: TRBJ1-1
v_call: TRBV7-2
cdr3_nt: TGTGCCAGCAGCGGTCCAGGGGTTACTGAAGCTTTCTTT
cdr3_aa: CASSGPGVTEAFF

clone_size: .
d_call: .
j_call: TRBJ2-7
v_call: TRBV28
cdr3_nt: TGTGCCAGCGACAGCTCCTACGAGCAGTACTTC
cdr3_aa: CASDSSYEQYF

clone_size: .
d_call: TRBD1
j_call: TRBJ2-6
v_call: TRBV6-1
cdr3_nt: TGTGCCAGCAGTGTTCGGACAGGTGGTTCCCTTCCCTCTGGGGCCAACGTCCTGACTTTC
cdr3_aa: CASSVRTGGSLPSGANVLTF

clone_size: .
d_call: TRBD2
j_call: TRBJ2-1
v_call: TRBV20-1
cdr3_nt: TGCAGTGCTAGGGGGCCGACTAGCCCCAATGAGCAGTTCTTC
cdr3_aa: CSARGPTSPNEQFF

clone_size: .
d_call: .
j_call: TRBJ2-3
v_call: TRBV12-3/TRBV12-4
cdr3_nt: TGTGCCAGCAGTTCTCGCTGGGGTTTTAGGGCGGTTACGCAGTATTTT
cdr3_aa: CASSSRWGFRAVTQYF

clone_size: few
d_call: TRBD1
j_call: TRBJ2-3
v_call: TRBV27
cdr3_nt: TGTGCCAGCAGTGCGGGGACAGGTCGGGATACGCAGTATTTT
cdr3_aa: CASSAGTGRDTQYF

clone_size: .
d_call: .
j_call: TRBJ2-7
v_call: TRBV29-1
cdr3_nt: TGCAGCGGGGGCTGGTCCTACGAGCAGTACTTC
cdr3_aa: CSGGWSYEQYF

clone_size: .
d_call: .
j_call: TRBJ1-4
v_call: TRBV15
cdr3_nt: TGTGCCACCAGCGAGGGTGACTGGACAGCCTATAATGAAAAACTGTTTTTT
cdr3_aa: CATSEGDWTAYNEKLFF

clone_size: few
d_call: .
j_call: TRBJ2-1
v_call: TRBV12-3/TRBV12-4
cdr3_nt: TGTGCCAGCAGTTTACTGGACATTATACAGTTCTTC
cdr3_aa: CASSLLDIIQFF

clone_size: .
d_call: .
j_call: TRBJ2-7
v_call: TRBV5-1
cdr3_nt: TGCGCCAGCAGAACAGGGTCGGACGAGCAGTACTTC
cdr3_aa: CASRTGSDEQYF

clone_size: few
d_call: .
j_call: TRBJ2-6
v_call: TRBV3-1
cdr3_nt: TGTGCCAGCAGCCCTCACAGGGCTGGGGCCAACGTCCTGACTTTC
cdr3_aa: CASSPHRAGANVLTF

clone_size: .
d_call: .
j_call: TRBJ1-4
v_call: TRBV7-6
cdr3_nt: TGTGCCAGCAGCTTAGCGGGGGCCGTCGAAAAACTGTTTTTT
cdr3_aa: CASSLAGAVEKLFF

clone_size: once
d_call: TRBD2
j_call: TRBJ2-5
v_call: TRBV30
cdr3_nt: TGTGCCTGGGGTTATGCGGGAGCCGGGGGGACCCAGTACTTC
cdr3_aa: CAWGYAGAGGTQYF

clone_size: .
d_call: .
j_call: TRBJ2-3
v_call: TRBV20-1
cdr3_nt: TGCAGTGCTAGAGAGGGGGGGGGCCTTAGAGACACAGATACGCAGTATTTT
cdr3_aa: CSAREGGGLRDTDTQYF

clone_size: .
d_call: TRBD2
j_call: TRBJ2-7
v_call: TRBV15
cdr3_nt: TGTGCCACCAGCAGAGTGGTAAGCGGGATGTACGAGCAGTACTTC
cdr3_aa: CATSRVVSGMYEQYF

clone_size: .
d_call: .
j_call: TRBJ1-1
v_call: TRBV21-1
cdr3_nt: TGTGCCAGCAGCCTAGGAACAGGGCCCACTGAAGCTTTCTTT
cdr3_aa: CASSLGTGPTEAFF

clone_size: .
d_call: TRBD1
j_call: TRBJ1-4
v_call: TRBV6-6
cdr3_nt: TGTGCCAGCAGTTCACAGGGGGGTGGGGAAAAACTGTTTTTT
cdr3_aa: CASSSQGGGEKLFF

clone_size: .
d_call: .
j_call: TRBJ1-2
v_call: TRBV9
cdr3_nt: TGTGCCAGCAGCTATAGGGGGAATAACTATGGCTACACCTTC
cdr3_aa: CASSYRGNNYGYTF

clone_size: .
d_call: .
j_call: TRBJ1-1
v_call: TRBV20-1
cdr3_nt: TGCAGTATAATGCCTTGGGACACTGAAGCTTTCTTT
cdr3_aa: CSIMPWDTEAFF

clone_size: many
d_call: TRBD1
j_call: TRBJ1-2
v_call: TRBV29-1
cdr3_nt: TGCAGCGTAGGACAGGGCGGTGGCTACACCTTC
cdr3_aa: CSVGQGGGYTF

clone_size: .
d_call: .
j_call: TRBJ2-7
v_call: TRBV7-9
cdr3_nt: TGTGCCAGCGGCCCAGAAGGTCTCCACGAGCAGTACTTC
cdr3_aa: CASGPEGLHEQYF

clone_size: many
d_call: .
j_call: TRBJ2-7
v_call: TRBV28
cdr3_nt: TGTGCCAGCAGTTTATTAGCCTACGAGCAGTACTTC
cdr3_aa: CASSLLAYEQYF

clone_size: .
d_call: .
j_call: TRBJ2-1
v_call: TRBV7-2
cdr3_nt: TGTGCCAGCAGCTCAGGGAGTCCTGGAAACAATGAGCAGTTCTTC
cdr3_aa: CASSSGSPGNNEQFF

clone_size: many
d_call: TRBD1
j_call: TRBJ2-3
v_call: TRBV7-9
cdr3_nt: TGTGCCAGCAGCCCTTTGACAGGGCGCACAGATACGCAGTATTTT
cdr3_aa: CASSPLTGRTDTQYF

clone_size: .
d_call: TRBD1
j_call: TRBJ1-4
v_call: TRBV5-1
cdr3_nt: TGCGCCAGCAGCTTAACAGGGGGCATCGAAAAACTGTTTTTT
cdr3_aa: CASSLTGGIEKLFF

clone_size: .
d_call: TRBD2
j_call: TRBJ2-3
v_call: TRBV6-4
cdr3_nt: TGTGCCAGCAGTCTGACTAGCGGCGATGATACGCAGTATTTT
cdr3_aa: CASSLTSGDDTQYF

clone_size: .
d_call: .
j_call: TRBJ2-5
v_call: TRBV28
cdr3_nt: TGTGCCAGCAGTTCTCACGAGGACAGCCAAGAGACCCAGTACTTC
cdr3_aa: CASSSHEDSQETQYF

clone_size: few
d_call: TRBD1
j_call: TRBJ2-3
v_call: TRBV29-1
cdr3_nt: TGCAGCGCCAAAATATTCGGACAGGGACCTACAGATACGCAGTATTTT
cdr3_aa: CSAKIFGQGPTDTQYF

clone_size: .
d_call: .
j_call: TRBJ2-7
v_call: TRBV5-1
cdr3_nt: TGCGCCAGCAGCTTGGTGGGGATCGCGACCTACGAGCAGTACTTC
cdr3_aa: CASSLVGIATYEQYF

clone_size: .
d_call: .
j_call: TRBJ2-1
v_call: TRBV20-1
cdr3_nt: TGCAGTGCCATACGTACGATAAATGAGCAGTTCTTC
cdr3_aa: CSAIRTINEQFF

clone_size: .
d_call: .
j_call: TRBJ1-2
v_call: TRBV6-5
cdr3_nt: TGTGCCAGCAGTTACGCCGCCGACCGACTGGACGGCTACACCTTC
cdr3_aa: CASSYAADRLDGYTF

clone_size: .
d_call: TRBD1
j_call: TRBJ1-2
v_call: TRBV6-5
cdr3_nt: TGTGCCAGCAGTTACTCAGGGACAGGGGATGACTACACCTTC
cdr3_aa: CASSYSGTGDDYTF

clone_size: .
d_call: .
j_call: TRBJ1-2
v_call: TRBV27
cdr3_nt: TGTGCCAGCAGTTTATTGGGCGTGTGGGACTTAGCTAACTATGGCTACACCTTC
cdr3_aa: CASSLLGVWDLANYGYTF

clone_size: .
d_call: .
j_call: TRBJ2-3
v_call: TRBV5-1
cdr3_nt: TGCGCCAGCAGCCAAACAGAACCCACAGATACGCAGTATTTT
cdr3_aa: CASSQTEPTDTQYF

clone_size: few
d_call: .
j_call: TRBJ2-7
v_call: TRBV29-1
cdr3_nt: TGCAGCGTTGTGCCGATCCACAGGGATTATTCCGAGCAGTACTTC
cdr3_aa: CSVVPIHRDYSEQYF

clone_size: few
d_call: .
j_call: TRBJ2-3
v_call: TRBV4-3
cdr3_nt: TGCGCCAGCAGCCAAGAGGGCAGCCGCACAGATACGCAGTATTTT
cdr3_aa: CASSQEGSRTDTQYF

clone_size: .
d_call: TRBD2
j_call: TRBJ2-7
v_call: TRBV4-1
cdr3_nt: TGCGCCAGCAGCCAGGTAGCGGGAGTCCACGAGCAGTACTTC
cdr3_aa: CASSQVAGVHEQYF

clone_size: few
d_call: .
j_call: TRBJ2-5
v_call: TRBV7-3
cdr3_nt: TGTGCCAGCAGCTTACACCCCGATGGAGAGACCCAGTACTTC
cdr3_aa: CASSLHPDGETQYF